The text below deals with one T cell receptor beta chain. This clone's antigen is unknown. No base quality values were provided; no much bigger clone lies one nucleotide off. This specimen belongs to a study of memory CD4+ T cells and cytomegalovirus serostatus (dated by TCRdb to between 2017 and 2020). Describing the broader study: The 33 healthy Belgian adults in the cohort included 9 who were CMV seropositive and approximately 25 who were CMV seronegative. CD4+ memory TCRbeta repertoires of a Belgian cohort with known cytomegalovirus serostatus were sequenced in order to replicate a published TCR-based CMV serostatus classifier.

Genomic DNA was extracted from sorted cells with the Quick-DNA Microprep Kit. Amplification of TCRbeta DNA was done with the immunoSEQ hsTCRbeta kit, following the protocol from the manufacturer. An Illumina MiSeq instrument was used to sequence the TCRbeta libraries. For the original study's pipeline: Once out-of-frame sequences had been removed, about 2,000,000 distinct TCRbeta sequences were left, which works out to an average of roughly 72,000 per individual. Each individual was scored by the count of 150 to 200 previously reported CMV-associated TCRbeta sequences and the total productive distinct TCRbeta count. A beta-binomial model was reimplemented in Python, and scikit-learn random forests with default parameters were trained on US cohort data. Classifier performance on the Belgian cohort was reported as the median AUC with percentile confidence intervals calculated over 10,000 bootstrap iterations. In TCRdb, the immuneACCESS table is reduced to in-frame sequences with V and J assigned. These tables do not hold every clone; where another copy was compared, an unresolved V gene accounts for under half, and the others remain unexplained. V, J and clone size reflect that table, while D and trimming were determined from the DNA. The sample table contains about 56,000 clones; only one count was recorded for 82% of them. Approximately 0.43% of the sample is taken by the ten largest.

The cysteine opens and the phenylalanine closes a CDR3 of 12 amino acids. Of the read, only the CDR3 DNA is kept; its 36 bases are in frame from base 1. V lost 3 bases and J lost 0 bases; the stretch between them is 4 bases long. Reading the germline V gene (reference sequence) gives CDR1 GTSNPN and CDR2 SVGIG. A FACSAria II was used to sort memory CD4+ T cells, defined as single viable CD3+CD4+CD8-CD45RO+ cells. To determine CMV serostatus, a Roche Elecsys assay was used that detects serum IgG against CMV pp150, pp28, p38 and p52. Once the samples were thawed, total CD4+ T cells were enriched through positive selection using CD4 magnetic microbeads. Samples originated from another study that specifically interrogated the CD4+ T cell memory repertoire. Peripheral blood mononuclear cells were isolated and cryopreserved according to standard operating procedures, and serum was kept at -80 degrees C. Staining used CD3-PerCP (BW264/56), CD4-APC (RPA-T4), CD45RO-PE (UCHT1) and CD8-Pacific Orange (3B5) antibodies, with Sytox blue excluding non-viable cells.

On the study overall, not on this receptor specifically: A median bootstrapped AUC of 0.95 with a 95% CI of 0.76-1.00 was achieved on the Belgian cohort by the original-framework classifier. Of under 200 previously reported CMV-associated TCRbeta sequences, about 68 appeared in the CD4+ memory repertoires, each in one to five individuals. Only CD4+CD45RO+ memory cells were sequenced, in contrast to the original study, in which naive and memory CD4+ and CD8+ populations were covered. CMV serostatus prediction reached a median bootstrapped AUC of roughly 0.96 with the original framework and about 0.93 with a US-trained random forest. The results were read as suggesting that the CMV-associated TCR signature is, for the most part, present in the CD4+ memory repertoire.

The chain employs TRBV30 and TRBJ2-3; no D gene call is confident. Sequencing was performed on memory CD4+ T cells from blood. The TCR originated in an adult in good health and CMV-seronegative. The sequenced DNA is TGTGCCTGGAGCCCAAGCACAGATACGCAGTATTTT. Its coded protein is CAWSPSTDTQYF.